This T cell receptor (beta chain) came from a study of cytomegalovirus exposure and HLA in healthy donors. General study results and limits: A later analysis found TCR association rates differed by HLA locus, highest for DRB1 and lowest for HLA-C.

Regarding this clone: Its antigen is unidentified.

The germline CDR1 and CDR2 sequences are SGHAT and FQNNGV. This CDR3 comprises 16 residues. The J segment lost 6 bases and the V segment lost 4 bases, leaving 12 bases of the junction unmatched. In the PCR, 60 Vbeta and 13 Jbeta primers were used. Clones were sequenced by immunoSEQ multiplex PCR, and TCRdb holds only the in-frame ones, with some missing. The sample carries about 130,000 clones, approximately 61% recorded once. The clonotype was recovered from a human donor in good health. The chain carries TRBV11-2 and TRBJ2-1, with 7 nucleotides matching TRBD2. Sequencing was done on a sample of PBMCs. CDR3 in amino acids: CASSSHRAGRRNEQFF. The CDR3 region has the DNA TGTGCCAGCAGCTCCCACCGAGCGGGAAGACGCAATGAGCAGTTCTTC.